These T cell receptor beta chains were read from a single sample in a study of shared clonotypes between healthy human individuals. Profiling relied on immunoSEQ multiplex PCR, and the TCRdb table lists in-frame clones only, not all of them. The data hold 100,000 or so clones, with under 70% observed a single time. The sample consisted of memory CD8+ T cells sorted from blood. The receptors were gathered from a woman between 25 and 40 years old in good health. Each CDR3 is given with its conserved first and last residue. D genes are given only for firm matches. A row's size may be missing; if present it is once, few, many or a size class.

j_call: TRBJ1-3; v_call: TRBV4-1; cdr3_length: 13; clone_size: NA; d_call: NA; cdr3_aa: CASSHLGAYTIYF; cdr3_nt: TGCGCCAGCAGCCATTTGGGGGCTTACACCATATATTTT
j_call: TRBJ1-2; v_call: TRBV28; cdr3_length: 13; clone_size: NA; d_call: NA; cdr3_aa: CASSSGGVYGYTF; cdr3_nt: TGTGCCAGCAGTTCCGGGGGCGTCTATGGCTACACCTTC
j_call: TRBJ2-2; v_call: TRBV6-1; cdr3_length: 14; clone_size: NA; d_call: TRBD1; cdr3_aa: CASSETGDTGELFF; cdr3_nt: TGTGCCAGCAGTGAAACAGGGGACACCGGGGAGCTGTTTTTT
j_call: TRBJ2-3; v_call: TRBV6-1; cdr3_length: 14; clone_size: NA; d_call: NA; cdr3_aa: CASRGQGSTDTQYF; cdr3_nt: TGTGCCAGCAGAGGGCAGGGGAGCACAGATACGCAGTATTTT
j_call: TRBJ2-7; v_call: TRBV5-6; cdr3_length: 12; clone_size: NA; d_call: NA; cdr3_aa: CASSLAAYEQYF; cdr3_nt: TGTGCCAGCAGCTTGGCAGCCTACGAGCAGTACTTC
j_call: TRBJ2-1; v_call: TRBV28; cdr3_length: 13; clone_size: NA; d_call: NA; cdr3_aa: CASSLSAINEQFF; cdr3_nt: TGTGCCAGCAGTTTATCCGCCATTAATGAGCAGTTCTTC
j_call: TRBJ2-7; v_call: TRBV2; cdr3_length: 12; clone_size: NA; d_call: TRBD1; cdr3_aa: CAIGDRVREQYF; cdr3_nt: TGTGCCATAGGGGACAGGGTAAGGGAGCAGTACTTC
j_call: TRBJ1-2; v_call: TRBV10-3; cdr3_length: 14; clone_size: NA; d_call: NA; cdr3_aa: CAISDSQGRYGYTF; cdr3_nt: TGTGCCATCAGTGATAGTCAGGGAAGATATGGCTACACCTTC
j_call: TRBJ2-6; v_call: TRBV7-9; cdr3_length: 15; clone_size: once; d_call: NA; cdr3_aa: CASSRGRSGANVLTF; cdr3_nt: TGTGCCAGCAGCCGGGGGCGATCTGGGGCCAACGTCCTGACTTTC
j_call: TRBJ2-1; v_call: TRBV9; cdr3_length: 16; clone_size: once; d_call: NA; cdr3_aa: CASSEGGTPGYNEQFF; cdr3_nt: TGTGCCAGCAGCGAGGGTGGTACCCCCGGGTACAATGAGCAGTTCTTC
j_call: TRBJ2-1; v_call: TRBV5-1; cdr3_length: 13; clone_size: NA; d_call: NA; cdr3_aa: CASRPGPRHEQFF; cdr3_nt: TGCGCCAGCAGGCCTGGACCCCGCCATGAGCAGTTCTTC
j_call: TRBJ1-3; v_call: TRBV21-1; cdr3_length: 13; clone_size: NA; d_call: NA; cdr3_aa: CASSKAIGDTIYF; cdr3_nt: TGTGCCAGCAGCAAAGCGATAGGGGACACCATATATTTT
j_call: TRBJ2-5; v_call: TRBV7-9; cdr3_length: 16; clone_size: NA; d_call: NA; cdr3_aa: CASSLTPTALQETQYF; cdr3_nt: TGTGCCAGCAGCTTAACCCCCACAGCCCTCCAAGAGACCCAGTACTTC